This T cell receptor beta chain stems from a study of T cell clusters in autoimmune cytopenias. The CDR3 has 12 residues. CDR1 is SGHKS and CDR2 is YYEKEE in the germline V gene (reference sequence). Multiplex touch-down PCR amplified TRB using TRB-A and TRB-B pools in one tube. TCRdb re-called the multiplex PCR reads; one entry per CDR3 protein, DNA not given. The sample's table shows some 2,300 distinct CDR3 sequences. This clonotype is called medium-sized based on its frequency. What it recognizes is unknown. Approximately 40,000 genome equivalents of blood DNA were amplified for TRB. Findings of the study overall: Primary autoimmune cytopenia patients seemingly lacked the physiological T cell clusters found in healthy donors. Functional roles of the in silico T cell clusters still await experimental validation.

The receptor was isolated from a human donor with an autoimmune cytopenia or autoimmune hepatitis (not recorded which). Sequenced material: peripheral blood. The chain couples TRBV5-5 to TRBJ2-1; TCRdb indicates TRBD1, and absent DNA this call remains unverified. CDR3 residues: CASSFQGLGQFF.